These 28 T cell receptor beta chains originate from one sample sequenced in a study of blood T cell repertoires in COVID-19. The table came from immunoSEQ multiplex PCR; TCRdb's copy has only in-frame clones and leaves some out. The table shows 400,000 to 500,000 clones, with more than 70% occurring only once. The sample comprised PBMCs or T cells enriched from blood (not recorded which). The receptor source for this set is a woman aged 18 to 35 who had been exposed to COVID-19.

J is TRBJ1-1 and V is TRBV3-1 (or the pseudogene TRBV3-2); TRBD1 agrees at 8 bases. The germline V gene encodes CDR1 LGHDT and CDR2 YNNKEL (reference sequence). The trim removed 7 bases at V and 4 bases at J, leaving 11 bases unmatched. The CDR3 has 15 amino acids. DNA for the CDR3: TGTGCCAGCACCTCCACCGGGACAGGCTCCACTGAAGCTTTCTTT. Protein sequence: CASTSTGTGSTEAFF.

The chain combines TRBV15 with TRBJ2-1; tentatively, D is TRBD1 (6 bases). CDR3 size: 13 residues. With 9 bases removed from V and 4 bases from J, the gap between germline ends came to 13 bases. CDR1 and CDR2 from the germline V gene are LNHNV and YYDKDF (reference sequence). The CDR3, as DNA: TGTGCCACTACCACAGGGAAATACAATGAGCAGTTCTTC. This sequence encodes CATTTGKYNEQFF. Full variable domain (outside the CDR3, taken from reference TRBV15 and TRBJ2-1): DAMVIQNPRYQVTQFGKPVTLSCSQTLNHNVMYWYQQKSSQAPKLLFHYYDKDFNNEADTPDNFQSRRPNTSFCFLDIRSPGLGDTAMYLCATTTGKYNEQFFGPGTRLTVL.

This chain connects TRBV4-3 to TRBJ2-3, with 8 positions matching TRBD2. Per the germline V gene, CDR1 is LGHNA and CDR2 is YSLEER. Trimming at V came to 2 bases and at J to 0 bases, leaving 1 base not matched to a gene. The CDR3 covers 15 residues. CDR3 loop: CASSQQRGSTDTQYF. The CDR3 nucleotides read TGCGCCAGCAGCCAACAGCGGGGGAGCACAGATACGCAGTATTTT.

The V call is TRBV29-1, the J call TRBJ2-5, with TRBD1 matching over 12 bases. Germline CDR1 SQVTM, CDR2 ANQGSEA. The CDR3 sequence is 15 residues long. V gave up 8 bases and J gave up 5 bases; unmatched junction bases: 12. CDR3 loop: CSTSPGQGAFETQYF. The CDR3 DNA follows: TGCAGCACATCACCGGGACAGGGGGCTTTCGAGACCCAGTACTTC. The full variable domain, with the rest looked up from reference TRBV29-1 and TRBJ2-5, is SAVISQKPSRDICQRGTSLTIQCQVDSQVTMMFWYRQQPGQSLTLIATANQGSEATYESGFVIDKFPISRPNLTFSTLTVSNMSPEDSSIYLCSTSPGQGAFETQYFGPGTRLLVL.

The rearrangement links TRBV7-8 to TRBJ2-7; TRBD2 aligns across 9 bases. Germline V gives CDR1 SGHVS, CDR2 FQNEAQ. After removal of 1 base from V and 2 bases from J, the junction contained 9 bases not matched to a gene. The CDR3 spans 17 residues. CDR3 region: CASSLGVFLAGTYEQYF. For the CDR3, the DNA is TGTGCCAGCAGCTTAGGGGTGTTCCTAGCGGGAACCTACGAGCAGTACTTC.

The chain links TRBV2 to TRBJ1-5; D gene uncertain. V was shortened by 10 bases and J by 2 bases, with 6 bases between the two germline ends. The germline CDR1 and CDR2 sequences are SNHLY and FYNNEI. The length of the CDR3 is 11 residues. CDR3 coding DNA: TGTGCCACCGGGGGCAATCAGCCCCAGCATTTT. Translation: CATGGNQPQHF.

The CDR3 protein is CASSLVSGMPNTGELFF. Written as DNA, the CDR3 is TGTGCCAGCAGCTTAGTTTCAGGGATGCCGAACACCGGGGAGCTGTTTTTT. The chain carries TRBV7-9 and TRBJ2-2, with TRBD1 as a possible D gene (5 bases). V shed 1 base and J shed 0 bases, with 12 bases lying between them. Germline lookup yields CDR1 SEHNR and CDR2 FQNEAQ (reference sequence). This CDR3 contains 17 residues.

The rearrangement uses TRBV29-1 and TRBJ1-2; D gene ambiguous. The CDR3 sequence is 14 residues long. Germline loops: CDR1 SQVTM, CDR2 ANQGSEA. V lost 3 bases and J 6 bases, leaving 17 bases between the germline ends. The CDR3 here is CSVDEGGFFHGYTF. CDR3 DNA sequence: TGCAGCGTTGACGAAGGAGGCTTTTTCCATGGCTACACCTTC.

The gene calls are TRBV28 and TRBJ2-3; tentative D call: TRBD2 (5 bases). Trimming removed 7 bases from V and 10 bases from J, with 15 bases in between. The CDR3 extends over 12 amino acids. CDR1 and CDR2 (germline): MDHEN, SYDVKM. CDR3: CASTLPPGSQYF. CDR3 sequence (DNA): TGTGCCAGCACCTTACCCCCGGGGTCGCAGTATTTT.

The chain carries TRBV4-2 and TRBJ1-2, with TRBD1 matching over 8 bases. The CDR3 spans 16 residues. The V and J ends lost 5 bases and 4 bases, in that order; junction bases with no gene match: 12. The V gene's germline CDR1 is LGHNA and CDR2 YNFKEQ. The CDR3 here is CASSFSDRESLYGYTF. The CDR3 DNA follows: TGTGCCAGCAGCTTCTCGGACAGGGAGAGTCTCTATGGCTACACCTTC.

CDR3 region: CASSLQGYEQYF. The CDR3 DNA sequence: TGTGCCAGCAGCTTACAGGGGTACGAGCAGTACTTC. V usage is TRBV7-2 and J usage is TRBJ2-7; weak D call: TRBD1 (6 bases). The CDR3 is 12 amino acids. CDR1 is SGHTA, CDR2 FQGNSA, per germline. V lost 2 bases to trimming and J lost 4 bases, with 6 bases between them. The variable domain in full, completed from reference TRBV7-2 and TRBJ2-7, reads GAGVSQSPSNKVTEKGKDVELRCDPISGHTALYWYRQSLGQGLEFLIYFQGNSAPDKSGLPSDRFSAERTGGSVSTLTIQRTQQEDSAVYLCASSLQGYEQYFGPGTRLTVT.

This rearrangement joins TRBV15 to TRBJ2-7; unclear D gene. Trimming took off 0 bases at V and 3 bases at J, with 6 bases between the two ends. Germline CDR1 LNHNV, CDR2 YYDKDF (reference sequence). The length of the CDR3 is 13 residues. CDR3 loop: CATSRDNGYEQYF. CDR3 nucleotides: TGTGCCACCAGCAGAGATAACGGCTACGAGCAGTACTTC.

V is TRBV3-1 (or the pseudogene TRBV3-2) and J is TRBJ2-3, with TRBD2 identical over 8 bases. The CDR3 is 19 residues long. Germline-derived CDR1 and CDR2 are LGHDT and YNNKEL (reference sequence). The V segment lost 4 bases and the J segment 2 bases; nucleotides outside the gene matches: 17. The DNA for the CDR3 is TGTGCCAGCAGCCTTGAAAGGACTAGCCCCGTTCATCCCACAGATACGCAGTATTTT. This translates into CASSLERTSPVHPTDTQYF.

The CDR3 reads CASSFGRESYNEQFF. DNA of the CDR3: TGTGCCAGCAGCTTCGGGCGGGAGTCCTACAATGAGCAGTTCTTC. This rearrangement joins TRBV7-9 to TRBJ2-1; 7 bases fit TRBD2. Germline V lookup: CDR1 SEHNR, CDR2 FQNEAQ (reference sequence). The CDR3 is 15 amino acids. V gave up 3 bases and J gave up 1 base; unmatched junction bases: 3. Full variable domain (missing parts from reference TRBV7-9 and TRBJ2-1): DTGVSQNPRHKITKRGQNVTFRCDPISEHNRLYWYRQTLGQGPEFLTYFQNEAQLEKSRLLSDRFSAERPKGSFSTLEIQRTEQGDSAMYLCASSFGRESYNEQFFGPGTRLTVL.

The rearrangement links TRBV15 to TRBJ2-7; 8 bases agree with TRBD1. The V gene's germline CDR1 is LNHNV and CDR2 YYDKDF (reference sequence). V gave up 8 bases and J gave up 0 bases; unmatched junction bases: 12. The CDR3 sequence is 16 residues long. CDR3 loop: CATEAPGQGSSYEQYF. The CDR3 coding sequence is TGTGCCACCGAGGCGCCTGGACAGGGCAGCTCCTACGAGCAGTACTTC.

This chain joins TRBV19 and TRBJ2-2; TRBD2 matches 8 bases. Germline V gene data show CDR1 as LNHDA and CDR2 as SQIVND (reference sequence). This CDR3 region has 16 residues. The V and J ends lost 1 base and 2 bases, in that order; junction bases with no gene match: 3. CDR3 sequence (DNA): TGTGCCAGTAGTATAGGACTAGCGCTTAACACCGGGGAGCTGTTTTTT. Translated, it gives CASSIGLALNTGELFF.

The chain carries TRBV6-5 and TRBJ1-5; D unclear. V was clipped by 10 bases and J by 5 bases, with 18 bases between them. The CDR3 is 14 residues long. Germline loops: CDR1 MNHEY, CDR2 SVGAGI. The CDR3: CATGSAAGYQPQHF. The CDR3 region has the DNA TGTGCCACCGGATCGGCCGCGGGCTATCAGCCCCAGCATTTT.

The chain couples TRBV5-1 to TRBJ2-4, with 7 bases identical to TRBD2. The CDR3 is made up of 15 amino acids. The junction had 12 bases not matched to a gene; V was cut back by 4 bases and J by 8 bases. Per the germline V gene, CDR1 is SGHRS and CDR2 is YFSETQ. The CDR3 here is CASSSGAYTKDIQYF. The CDR3 DNA is TGCGCCAGCAGCAGCGGGGCTTATACGAAGGACATTCAGTACTTC.

This clone turned up a few times. V gene TRBV6-5 combines with J gene TRBJ1-4; perhaps TRBD1 as D (5 bases). Per the germline V gene, CDR1 is MNHEY and CDR2 is SVGAGI. V was pared by 6 bases and J by 0 bases, with 11 bases between. The length of the CDR3 is 15 residues. This CDR3 is CASSQGFATNEKLFF. CDR3 nucleotides: TGTGCCAGCAGCCAGGGATTTGCAACTAATGAAAAACTGTTTTTT.

This clone showed up just a few times. CDR3: CASSGGGRRGTYEQYF. In DNA form, the CDR3 reads TGTGCCAGCAGTGGGGGGGGACGCCGAGGAACGTACGAGCAGTACTTC. The chain uses TRBV2 and TRBJ2-7, with TRBD2 matching over 7 bases. Germline lookup yields CDR1 SNHLY and CDR2 FYNNEI. This CDR3 has 16 amino acids. Losses at the gene ends were 4 bases for V and 4 bases for J; bases not matched to a gene: 13.

Remarks on this clone: The junction shows a germline mismatch at one end, possibly a read error. The chain links TRBV7-7 to TRBJ1-5; 7 nucleotides align to TRBD1. Per the germline V gene, CDR1 is SSHAT and CDR2 is FNYEAQ (reference sequence). There are 16 residues in the CDR3. The CDR3 loop is CASSFRDSYSNQPQHF. The CDR3 bases are TGTGCTAGCAGCTTCCGGGACAGCTATAGCAATCAGCCCCAGCATTTT.

V is TRBV11-3 and J is TRBJ2-2; 10 bases map to TRBD2. This CDR3 is 14 amino acids long. Germline V gene data show CDR1 as SGHNT and CDR2 as YENEEA. V lost 9 bases, J lost 1 base, and 2 bases stayed unmatched. In DNA, the CDR3 is TGTGCCAGTACTAGCGGGGAGAACACCGGGGAGCTGTTTTTT. Protein sequence: CASTSGENTGELFF.

The chain employs TRBV30 and TRBJ1-1, with TRBD1 as a possible D gene (5 bases). Germline V gene lookup returns CDR1 GTSNPN and CDR2 SVGIG (reference sequence). The CDR3 is made up of 13 amino acids. Trimming took off 0 bases at V and 6 bases at J, with 11 bases between the two ends. As DNA, the CDR3 is TGTGCCTGGAGTGTACAGGTTGGGTCTGAAGCTTTCTTT. Residues: CAWSVQVGSEAFF.

The V gene is TRBV5-5, the J gene TRBJ2-5, with TRBD1 matching 10 bases. The germline V gene has CDR1 SGHKS and CDR2 YYEKEE (reference sequence). V lost 3 bases and J lost 4; bases outside the gene matches: 9. This CDR3 contains 16 residues. The CDR3 sequence: CASSYNPGQGSETQYF. The CDR3 DNA reads TGTGCCAGCAGCTACAACCCGGGACAGGGGTCAGAGACCCAGTACTTC.

V usage is TRBV6-5 and J usage is TRBJ1-4; 10 bases line up with TRBD1. This CDR3 spans 14 amino acids. CDR1 is MNHEY, CDR2 SVGAGI, per germline. V lost 6 bases and J lost 6; bases outside the gene matches: 4. The CDR3 DNA sequence: TGTGCCAGCAGGATGGACAGGGGGGATGAAAAACTGTTTTTT. The encoded protein is CASRMDRGDEKLFF.

V is TRBV15 and J is TRBJ2-1; TRBD1 matches 8 bases. CDR1 is LNHNV and CDR2 is YYDKDF in the germline V gene (reference sequence). CDR3 length: 13 residues. V lost 6 bases to trimming and J lost 9 bases; unmatched junction nucleotides: 7. The CDR3 sequence is CATRTTGEFEQFF. DNA for the CDR3: TGTGCCACCAGGACGACAGGGGAGTTTGAGCAGTTCTTC.

V usage is TRBV28 and J usage is TRBJ2-7; 7 bases agree with TRBD1. The CDR3 extends over 15 amino acids. Per the germline V gene, CDR1 is MDHEN and CDR2 is SYDVKM. Trimming at V came to 4 bases and at J to 6 bases, leaving 12 bases not matched to a gene. CDR3 sequence (DNA): TGTGCCAGCAGTTCTATCGGGACAGCACCGGGCGAGCAGTACTTC. It translates to CASSSIGTAPGEQYF.

The genes are TRBV5-1 and TRBJ2-3, with TRBD1 identical over 8 bases. CDR3 length: 14 residues. Per germline, CDR1 SGHRS and CDR2 YFSETQ. V dropped 7 bases and J dropped 3; count of bases not matched to a gene: 7. The CDR3 region is CASLEGQGTDTQYF. The CDR3 DNA reads as TGCGCCAGCCTCGAAGGACAGGGTACAGATACGCAGTATTTT.